The 5 T cell receptor beta chains given below trace back to one sample, sequenced in a study of blood T cell repertoires in COVID-19. Libraries were prepared by immunoSEQ multiplex PCR; TCRdb keeps only in-frame clonotypes and omits some of them. The sample contains about 36,000 clones, approximately 86% of which appear only once. Sequencing was done on a sample of peripheral blood. The receptors stem from a human donor in a cohort sampled during active COVID-19.

V is TRBV6-2 or TRBV6-3 and J is TRBJ1-6; no reliable D call. The CDR3 spans 16 residues. V dropped 2 bases and J dropped 3 bases, with 11 bases sitting between them. Germline V CDR1 and CDR2: MNHEY, SVGEGT. The DNA of the CDR3 is TGTGCCAGCAGTTACGGAAGGGAGCTCTATAATTCACCCCTCCACTTT. It codes for CASSYGRELYNSPLHF.

The J gene is TRBJ1-2, the V gene TRBV3-1 (or the pseudogene TRBV3-2); TRBD1 is a possible D gene (6 bases). V gave up 4 bases and J gave up 4 bases, with 13 bases separating them. This CDR3 spans 14 amino acids. CDR1 LGHDT and CDR2 YNNKEL come from the germline V gene (reference sequence). The CDR3 loop reads CASSPSGTSYGYTF. DNA for the CDR3: TGTGCCAGCAGCCCGAGCGGGACAAGCTATGGCTACACCTTC.

The rearrangement joins TRBV5-1 to TRBJ2-5, with a tentative D call TRBD2 (7 bases). V dropped 3 bases and J dropped 3 bases, with 18 bases sitting between them. The CDR3 spans 16 residues. CDR1 is SGHRS, CDR2 YFSETQ, per germline. CDR3 amino acids: CASSSLRGGAEETQYF. The CDR3 DNA is TGCGCCAGCAGCTCGCTGAGGGGGGGAGCGGAAGAGACCCAGTACTTC.

The chain combines TRBV11-2 with TRBJ1-4; 10 bases match TRBD1. J lost 9 bases, V lost 3 bases, and 7 bases had no gene match. The CDR3 extends over 15 amino acids. Germline V gene data show CDR1 as SGHAT and CDR2 as FQNNGV. CDR3: CASSFQGDRGQKLFF. The CDR3 DNA follows: TGTGCCAGCAGCTTCCAGGGGGACAGGGGTCAAAAACTGTTTTTT.

The chain recombines TRBV15 with TRBJ1-3; possibly TRBD1 for D (5 bases). Trimming took off 0 bases at V and 2 bases at J, with 8 bases between the two ends. Per germline, CDR1 LNHNV and CDR2 YYDKDF (reference sequence). The CDR3 covers 15 residues. The CDR3 nucleotides are TGTGCCACCAGCAGAGATTCAGGGACTGGAAACACCATATATTTT. This translates into CATSRDSGTGNTIYF.